Listed below are T cell receptor beta chains from one sample, sequenced in a study of blood T cells in healthy people across ages. TCRdb itself ran the 5' RACE reads through MiXCR, one entry per CDR3 protein. Seen here are about 580,000 distinct CDR3 sequences, 40% to 50% observed once, and the top ten hold around 24%. Sequencing input: blood. These receptors originate from a man older than 75 in good health. CDR3s include the opening cysteine and the closing phenylalanine or tryptophan. The D gene is left open where the match is weak.

d_call,v_call,cdr3_aa
.,TRBV20-1,CSARVAGTASYNEQFF
.,TRBV20-1,CSARDLATNEELFF
TRBD2,TRBV7-2,CASSRTSGRQETQYF
TRBD2,TRBV9,CASSVPRGGTGANVLTF
.,TRBV2,CASSTTRGDTEAFF
.,TRBV20-1,CGGEGRGVDTQYF
.,TRBV5-6,CASNQLPTSEAFF
TRBD2,TRBV7-2,CASSRGGLAGGGTGELFF
TRBD1,TRBV6-5,CASSDRVDNEQFF
.,TRBV29-1,CSVGPWRGETQYF
TRBD2,TRBV24-1,CATSETGTSGISGYNEQFF
.,TRBV7-9,CASSLVNTEAFF
.,TRBV20-1,CSAAQETRYF
.,TRBV4-3,CASSQDLFEGTQYF
.,TRBV6-4,CASSDSIRASGPSEQFF
.,TRBV12-3/TRBV12-4,CASSLRDTEQYF
TRBD1,TRBV9,CASSFGQGVGSPLHF
TRBD1,TRBV7-8,CASSLTGGRGNIQYF
.,TRBV10-3,CAITSGAYEQYF
TRBD2,TRBV20-1,CSASGRLADYRDTQYF
TRBD1,TRBV5-8,CASSATGVLRSGELFF
TRBD1,TRBV7-9,CASSSHGQGTGEAFF
.,TRBV12-3/TRBV12-4,CASSPLNIQYF
TRBD1,TRBV5-5,CASSYTGDQPQHF
.,TRBV12-3/TRBV12-4,CASSRTRLVYEQYF
.,TRBV9,CASSFLLNTDTQYF
.,TRBV7-9,CASSLVGQPQETQYF
TRBD1,TRBV28,CASTGTGLTYEQYF